The 22 T cell receptor beta chains listed next were all sequenced from one sample in a study of T cells in Graves' hyperthyroidism and ophthalmopathy. Regions amplified from RNA transcripts were the TCR beta CDR3 regions. The HTBI set primed first-round TCR CDR3 RT-PCR. TCRdb redid the calling of the multiplex PCR reads with MiXCR, one entry per CDR3 protein. The sample holds 600,000 to 800,000 distinct CDR3 sequences, under 45% seen once. The specimen was blood. These receptors all stem from a woman aged 35 to 49 with Graves' hyperthyroidism.

The chain combines TRBV4-3 with TRBJ1-2; possible D gene TRBD1, 5 bases. V lost 0 bases, J lost 4 bases, and 12 bases lay in between. CDR3 length: 15 amino acids. Per the germline V gene, CDR1 is LGHNA and CDR2 is YSLEER. The CDR3 here is CASSQDLRAPYGYTF. The CDR3 DNA is TGCGCCAGCAGCCAAGATCTCAGGGCTCCCTATGGCTACACCTTC.

This chain uses TRBV7-2 with TRBJ1-2; D is uncertain. The germline V and J ends were trimmed by 5 bases and 6 bases, with 16 bases remaining between them. From germline, CDR1 is SGHTA and CDR2 FQGNSA. There are 14 residues in the CDR3. CDR3 nucleotide sequence: TGTGCCAGCAGCATGACTAGCGGGGAGGATGGCTACACCTTC. Translated, it gives CASSMTSGEDGYTF.

The chain combines TRBV6-6 with TRBJ1-3; D gene uncertain. This CDR3 contains 15 residues. Germline loops: CDR1 MNHNY, CDR2 SVGAGI (reference sequence). Trimming pared 0 bases from V and 0 bases from J, leaving 6 bases between. CDR3 protein: CASSYSPFSGNTIYF. The CDR3 coding sequence is TGTGCCAGCAGTTACTCCCCCTTCTCTGGAAACACCATATATTTT.

In this sample, this clonotype turned up many times. The CDR3 nucleotides read TGTGCCAGCAGCCAAAAATCAGGGATGGAGACCCAGTACTTC. Protein sequence: CASSQKSGMETQYF. This rearrangement joins TRBV4-2 to TRBJ2-5; D possibly corresponds to TRBD1 (5 bases). This CDR3 spans 14 amino acids. Trimming removed 2 bases at V and 5 bases at J, with 12 bases between. Germline CDR1 is LGHNA and CDR2 is YNFKEQ.

This clonotype has more than one count but fewer than ten. The chain has TRBV9 and TRBJ1-4; D is unclear. The ends were cut back, 4 bases at V and 1 base at J, with 14 bases in the middle. Looked up from germline, CDR1 is SGDLS and CDR2 is YYNGEE. The CDR3 sequence is 16 residues long. The CDR3 is CASSLTPLETNEKLFF. As DNA, the CDR3 is TGTGCCAGCAGCCTTACCCCCCTAGAAACTAATGAAAAACTGTTTTTT.

The rearrangement uses TRBV28 and TRBJ2-7; unclear D gene. The CDR3 consists of 8 residues. Germline V lookup: CDR1 MDHEN, CDR2 SYDVKM. The V gene lost 10 bases and the J gene lost 5 bases, with 3 bases spanning the gap. The CDR3 nucleotides are TGTGCCACCAACGAGCAGTACTTC. As protein: CATNEQYF.

The V gene is TRBV20-1, the J gene TRBJ1-2; weak D call: TRBD1 (6 bases). The length of the CDR3 is 17 residues. Germline V CDR1 and CDR2: DFQATT, SNEGSKA (reference sequence). Trimming removed 5 bases from V and 6 bases from J, with 28 bases in between. The chain's CDR3 is CSASISGAGPLRDGYTF. The CDR3 bases are TGCAGTGCTTCCATCTCAGGGGCAGGCCCCTTACGAGATGGCTACACCTTC.

The chain employs TRBV4-3 and TRBJ2-5, with TRBD1 as a possible D gene (6 bases). CDR3 size: 15 residues. Germline-derived CDR1 and CDR2 are LGHNA and YSLEER. The V and J ends lost 8 bases and 1 base respectively, with 17 bases between them. The CDR3 sequence: CASSPLRGAQETQYF. DNA of the CDR3: TGCGCCAGCTCACCTCTCAGGGGAGCCCAAGAGACCCAGTACTTC.

This clonotype was counted a few times. J is TRBJ2-2 and V is TRBV4-3; unclear D gene. The CDR3 sequence is 15 residues long. V lost 2 bases and J lost 0, with 7 bases in between. Germline lookup yields CDR1 LGHNA and CDR2 YSLEER. The CDR3 is CASSQTLANTGELFF. CDR3 bases: TGCGCCAGCAGCCAAACGTTAGCGAACACCGGGGAGCTGTTTTTT.

This chain links TRBV29-1 with TRBJ1-2; D is unresolved. CDR3 length equals 11 residues. Germline V gene data show CDR1 as SQVTM and CDR2 as ANQGSEA. V shed 7 bases and J shed 6 bases, with 12 bases lying between them. CDR3 in amino acids: CSAEGRDGYTF. The CDR3 DNA sequence: TGCAGCGCCGAGGGTAGGGATGGCTACACCTTC.

This CDR3 is CASSDRGTLNTEAFF. In DNA form, the CDR3 reads TGCGCCAGCAGTGATAGAGGCACCTTGAACACTGAAGCTTTCTTT. This chain links TRBV10-2 with TRBJ1-1; D remains unclear. V was clipped by 3 bases and J by 0 bases, with 11 bases between them. Germline CDR1 is WSHSY and CDR2 is SAAADI. This CDR3 has 15 amino acids.

In the case of this clonotype: A much larger clone sits a single nucleotide away, making a read error possible. Because the CDR3 is missing its conserved closing phenylalanine or tryptophan, this is likely a read error. The chain couples TRBV5-1 to TRBJ2-1, with 7 nucleotides matching TRBD2. This CDR3 region has 14 residues. The ends lost 1 base at V and 4 bases at J; junction bases unmatched: 2. CDR1 is SGHRS and CDR2 is YFSETQ in the germline V gene. In DNA form, the CDR3 reads TGCGCCAGCAGCTTGACGGGGGGTTACAATGAGCAGTTCCTC. Its translation is CASSLTGGYNEQFL.

The CDR3 here is CASSILPGQGETNEKLFF. DNA for the CDR3: TGTGCCAGTAGTATATTACCGGGACAGGGGGAAACTAATGAAAAACTGTTTTTT. This chain connects TRBV19 to TRBJ1-4, with 11 bases that match TRBD1. After removal of 2 bases from V and 1 base from J, the junction contained 6 bases not matched to a gene. This CDR3 contains 18 residues. Germline loops: CDR1 LNHDA, CDR2 SQIVND (reference sequence).

This clonotype was detected only once. Here the CDR3 omits its conserved ending phenylalanine or tryptophan, so a read error is the likely source. The DNA is omitted, as the CDR3 cannot be located on it reliably, and the CDR3 follows TCRdb's listing. The chain couples TRBV5-6 to TRBJ2-5. Germline values: CDR1 SGHDT, CDR2 YYEEEE. The CDR3 is 8 amino acids long, termini counted. This chain's CDR3 is CASSVRTP.

This clonotype was counted many times. The chain uses TRBV6-4 and TRBJ1-1; D unresolved. Germline lookup yields CDR1 MRHNA and CDR2 SNTAGT. This CDR3 is built from 15 residues. V dropped 2 bases and J dropped 0 bases, with 10 bases sitting between them. The CDR3 here is CASSDPPLMNTEAFF. DNA for the CDR3: TGTGCCAGCAGTGACCCCCCACTCATGAACACTGAAGCTTTCTTT.

The rearrangement uses TRBV7-2 and TRBJ1-4, with D possibly TRBD1 on 6 matching bases. The germline V gene has CDR1 SGHTA and CDR2 FQGNSA. V was trimmed by 4 bases and J by 6 bases, leaving 9 bases between them. The CDR3 covers 13 residues. CDR3 nucleotides: TGTGCCAGCAGCTCCGAGGGGGATGAAAAACTGTTTTTT. It yields the protein CASSSEGDEKLFF. The variable domain in full, completed from reference TRBV7-2 and TRBJ1-4, reads GAGVSQSPSNKVTEKGKDVELRCDPISGHTALYWYRQSLGQGLEFLIYFQGNSAPDKSGLPSDRFSAERTGGSVSTLTIQRTQQEDSAVYLCASSSEGDEKLFFGSGTQLSVL.

This clonotype was found a few times. This chain uses TRBV6-2 or TRBV6-3 with TRBJ1-2; D is unresolved. The CDR3 runs to 13 residues. Germline V gene sequence: CDR1 MNHEY, CDR2 SVGEGT. Trimming removed 2 bases at V and 5 bases at J, with 9 bases between. CDR3 DNA: TGTGCCAGCAGTTACAATGCGGGGTATGGCTACACCTTC. The encoded protein is CASSYNAGYGYTF.

This chain uses TRBV25-1 with TRBJ2-7; D is perhaps TRBD1 (5 bases). Germline V CDR1 and CDR2: MGHDK, SYGVNS. Trimming left V 4 bases short and J 4 bases short, with 11 bases between. The CDR3 runs 13 residues. The CDR3 DNA sequence: TGTGCCAGCAGTGGGATACAGGCATACGAGCAGTACTTC. It codes for CASSGIQAYEQYF.

This clonotype showed up just a few times. V usage is TRBV11-2 and J usage is TRBJ1-6, with D perhaps TRBD1 (5 bases). Germline values: CDR1 SGHAT, CDR2 FQNNGV. V was pared by 6 bases and J by 7 bases, with 16 bases between. This CDR3 has 15 residues. For the CDR3, the DNA is TGTGCCAGCAGGTTACCGGGACGGAGGAATTCACCCCTCCACTTT. Translation: CASRLPGRRNSPLHF.

The genes are TRBV7-8 and TRBJ2-3; D is possibly TRBD2 (7 bases). The CDR3 runs 14 residues. CDR1 SGHVS and CDR2 FQNEAQ come from the germline V gene. Trimming left V 1 base short and J 6 bases short, with 11 bases between. The CDR3 nucleotides read TGTGCCAGCAGCTTAGAGGGGGGGGCGGATACGCAGTATTTT. Translating it yields CASSLEGGADTQYF.

Ten or more counts support this clonotype. V usage is TRBV7-3 and J usage is TRBJ2-6, with 8 bases aligning to TRBD1. Germline assignment: CDR1 SGHTA and CDR2 FQGTGA. The CDR3 contains 16 residues. V shed 1 base, J shed 4 bases, and the junction held 3 bases outside the gene matches. CDR3 coding DNA: TGTGCCAGCAGCTTAAGGACAGGGTCAGGGGCCAACGTCCTGACTTTC. Its protein is CASSLRTGSGANVLTF.

This clonotype was seen repeatedly, ten times or more. The rearrangement uses TRBV7-2 and TRBJ2-5; maybe TRBD2 (7 bases). The V end was cut by 1 base, the J end by 2 bases, with 14 bases between. CDR1 is SGHTA and CDR2 is FQGNSA in the germline V gene. This CDR3 is 16 amino acids long. This CDR3 reads CASSLVAGAGQETQYF. The DNA of the CDR3 is TGTGCCAGCAGCTTAGTGGCGGGGGCGGGACAAGAGACCCAGTACTTC.